A selection of T cell receptor beta chains follows, all from one sample in a study of T cell responses to AZD1222 COVID-19 vaccine. Profiled with immunoSEQ multiplex PCR; TCRdb holds only in-frame clones, not every one. The sample lists about 120,000 clones, approximately 90% occurring once. Here the sequenced sample was peripheral blood, taken on day 0 of AZD1222 vaccination. These receptor sequences come from an adult in good health. The CDR3 runs from the conserved cysteine through the conserved F or W. The D gene is left open where the match is weak. Expanded clones get a size class; other rows say once, few or many, or leave the size out.

d_call,v_call,j_call,clone_size,cdr3_nt,cdr3_aa
NA,TRBV2,TRBJ2-5,NA,TGTGCCAGCAAGGAGACCGGGACACTTTGGACCCAGTACTTC,CASKETGTLWTQYF
NA,TRBV27,TRBJ2-5,NA,TGTGCCAGCAGTTTATCCGGGCGGCACTTCGAAGAGACCCAGTACTTC,CASSLSGRHFEETQYF
TRBD1,TRBV14,TRBJ2-7,NA,TGTGCCAGCAGCCAAGATGGAGGGTTCGAGGAGACAGGGGCCCACGAGCAGTACTTC,CASSQDGGFEETGAHEQYF
NA,TRBV7-9,TRBJ2-1,once,TGTGCCAGCAGCCTACTGGAGCCGCGGAATGAGCAGTTCTTC,CASSLLEPRNEQFF
NA,TRBV5-6,TRBJ2-5,NA,TGTGCCAGCAGCTTGGTCCTGGGGGTAGAGACCCAGTACTTC,CASSLVLGVETQYF
TRBD2,TRBV5-1,TRBJ2-7,NA,TGCGCCAGCAGCTTGGAGCGGGGGGGATCCTACGAGCAGTACTTC,CASSLERGGSYEQYF
TRBD1,TRBV4-1,TRBJ1-5,NA,TGCGCCAGCGCCAGAAAGACAGGGGAGAGTCAGCCCCAGCATTTT,CASARKTGESQPQHF
TRBD2,TRBV5-1,TRBJ2-1,NA,TGCGCCAGCAGCTTGCAGCCTAGCGGGGGGCTTAGCGATGAGCAGTTCTTC,CASSLQPSGGLSDEQFF
NA,TRBV30,TRBJ2-5,NA,TGTGCCTGGAGGGGACACCCGTACCAAGAGACCCAGTACTTC,CAWRGHPYQETQYF
TRBD1,TRBV7-9,TRBJ2-5,NA,TGTGCCAGCAGCTCTGAGGGCGCAGGGGGAGAGACCCAGTACTTC,CASSSEGAGGETQYF
NA,TRBV21-1,TRBJ2-7,NA,TGTGCCAGCAGACGTAGAGTCAGGGGGCTAAGACTCTACGAGCAGTACTTC,CASRRRVRGLRLYEQYF
TRBD1,TRBV6-5,TRBJ1-1,NA,TGTGCCAGCAGAGAGGGACAGTTTATGAACACTGAAGCTTTCTTT,CASREGQFMNTEAFF
TRBD2,TRBV24-1,TRBJ2-1,NA,TGTGCCACCAGTGACCCCTCTAGCGGTTTCGGTGAGCAGTTCTTC,CATSDPSSGFGEQFF
NA,TRBV7-8,TRBJ1-5,NA,TGTGCCAGCAGCTTAGAAAGGGGCGTGGGCAATCAGCCCCAGCATTTT,CASSLERGVGNQPQHF
NA,TRBV25-1,TRBJ2-6,NA,TGTGCCAGCACCGCAAGCCGTTCTGGGGCCAACGTCCTGACTTTC,CASTASRSGANVLTF
TRBD1,TRBV11-1,TRBJ2-2,NA,TGTGCCAGCAGCTTAGATGACAGGGGTGGCACCGGGGAGCTGTTTTTT,CASSLDDRGGTGELFF
TRBD2,TRBV5-1,TRBJ2-7,NA,TGCGCCAGCAGCCCCCAGGGACTAGCGGATTCCTACGAGCAGTACTTC,CASSPQGLADSYEQYF
NA,TRBV21-1,TRBJ1-6,NA,TGTGCCAGCAGCAAACCCCCACTGGGGGGCAGGGTAAATTCACCCCTCCACTTT,CASSKPPLGGRVNSPLHF
TRBD1,TRBV29-1,TRBJ1-2,NA,TGCAGCGTTGACGCCTGGGACAGCAACTATGGCTACACCTTC,CSVDAWDSNYGYTF
NA,TRBV28,TRBJ1-3,NA,TGTGCCAGCAGTCCCTCGGCAGGACCTCTTTCTGGAAACACCATATATTTT,CASSPSAGPLSGNTIYF
NA,TRBV29-1,TRBJ2-7,NA,TGCAGCGTTGAAGATGGGCGGGATACCACCTACGAGCAGTACTTC,CSVEDGRDTTYEQYF
NA,TRBV19,TRBJ1-2,NA,TGTGCCAGTAGTATAGATATCCCAGGGCCCTATGGCTACACCTTC,CASSIDIPGPYGYTF
NA,TRBV24-1,TRBJ2-2,NA,TGTGCCACCAGTTATGGGACCGGGGAGCTGTTTTTT,CATSYGTGELFF
NA,TRBV9,TRBJ2-7,NA,TGTGCCAGCAGCCCTGGGGCTTTAGGGGTCTCCTACGAGCAGTACTTC,CASSPGALGVSYEQYF
NA,TRBV5-1,TRBJ1-2,few,TGCGCCAGCAGCTTGGAAGGGTATGGCTACACCTTC,CASSLEGYGYTF
TRBD1,TRBV27,TRBJ1-5,NA,TGTGCCAGCAGTACCCGGACAGGGTGGCATCAGCCCCAGCATTTT,CASSTRTGWHQPQHF
NA,TRBV5-1,TRBJ1-1,NA,TGCGCCAGCAGCCCGTTGGCGGGGGGAAACACTGAAGCTTTCTTT,CASSPLAGGNTEAFF
TRBD2,TRBV15,TRBJ2-1,NA,TGTGCCACCAGCAGAGGACTAGGGACTAGCGGGAGGAGGGAGCAGTTCTTC,CATSRGLGTSGRREQFF
TRBD1,TRBV7-3,TRBJ1-2,NA,TGTGCCAGCAGCTTAACTCGGACAGGGCAGGGAGGCTACACCTTC,CASSLTRTGQGGYTF
TRBD2,TRBV11-2,TRBJ2-7,NA,TGTGCCAGCAGCTTAGAACTAGCGACCTACGAGCAGTACTTC,CASSLELATYEQYF
TRBD1,TRBV18,TRBJ1-2,NA,TGTGCCAGCTCACCTTCACGGGACAGCTATGGCTACACCTTC,CASSPSRDSYGYTF
TRBD2,TRBV27,TRBJ2-2,few,TGTGCCAGCAGTTCTTTTGGACTAGGAGTCGGGGAGCTGTTTTTT,CASSSFGLGVGELFF